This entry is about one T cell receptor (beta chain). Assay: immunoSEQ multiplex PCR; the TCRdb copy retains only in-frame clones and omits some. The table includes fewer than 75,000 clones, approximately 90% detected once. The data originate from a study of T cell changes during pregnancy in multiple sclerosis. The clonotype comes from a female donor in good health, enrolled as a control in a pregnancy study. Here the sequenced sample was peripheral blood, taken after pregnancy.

DNA for the CDR3: TGTGCCAGCGTCCCCACAGGGCGTGGTACTGAAGCTTTCTTT. Amino acid sequence: CASVPTGRGTEAFF. The genes are TRBV25-1 and TRBJ1-1, with a weak D call TRBD1 (6 bases). CDR3 length: 14 residues. The germline V and J ends were trimmed by 8 bases and 5 bases, with 18 bases remaining between them. From germline, CDR1 is MGHDK and CDR2 SYGVNS.